This T cell receptor beta chain emerged from a study of shared clonotypes between healthy human individuals. Study-wide results and limits: Sorted-subset sequencing, rarefaction showed, was incomplete despite large depth.

Authors' methods: In the immunoSEQ data, sequences were junction-only and lacked quality scores, so filtering differed. Sequencing was performed with immunoSEQ multiplex PCR; in TCRdb, only in-frame clones are kept and a portion is missing. That table gives V, J and clone size, and the DNA gave D and trimming. Altogether around 1,100,000 clones are present, 70% to 85% being singletons, with the ten largest covering over 0.8%. As to this clone: What it recognizes is unknown.

Looked up from germline, CDR1 is SEHNR and CDR2 is FQNEAQ (reference sequence). The V end was cut by 2 bases, the J end by 2 bases, with 10 bases between. This CDR3 is built from 14 residues. Sequencing input: memory CD4+ T cells from PBMCs. Subset denoted: CD45RA-negative fraction. This receptor was obtained from a man between 18 and 35 years old in good health. Some clones in this sample may be carry-over from other donors' samples. The V call is TRBV7-9, the J call TRBJ2-7; possible D gene TRBD1, 6 bases. The CDR3 here is CASSLRGGTYEQYF. The CDR3 DNA follows: TGTGCCAGCAGCTTAAGAGGGGGAACCTACGAGCAGTACTTC. Full variable domain (missing parts from reference TRBV7-9 and TRBJ2-7): DTGVSQNPRHKITKRGQNVTFRCDPISEHNRLYWYRQTLGQGPEFLTYFQNEAQLEKSRLLSDRFSAERPKGSFSTLEIQRTEQGDSAMYLCASSLRGGTYEQYFGPGTRLTVT.